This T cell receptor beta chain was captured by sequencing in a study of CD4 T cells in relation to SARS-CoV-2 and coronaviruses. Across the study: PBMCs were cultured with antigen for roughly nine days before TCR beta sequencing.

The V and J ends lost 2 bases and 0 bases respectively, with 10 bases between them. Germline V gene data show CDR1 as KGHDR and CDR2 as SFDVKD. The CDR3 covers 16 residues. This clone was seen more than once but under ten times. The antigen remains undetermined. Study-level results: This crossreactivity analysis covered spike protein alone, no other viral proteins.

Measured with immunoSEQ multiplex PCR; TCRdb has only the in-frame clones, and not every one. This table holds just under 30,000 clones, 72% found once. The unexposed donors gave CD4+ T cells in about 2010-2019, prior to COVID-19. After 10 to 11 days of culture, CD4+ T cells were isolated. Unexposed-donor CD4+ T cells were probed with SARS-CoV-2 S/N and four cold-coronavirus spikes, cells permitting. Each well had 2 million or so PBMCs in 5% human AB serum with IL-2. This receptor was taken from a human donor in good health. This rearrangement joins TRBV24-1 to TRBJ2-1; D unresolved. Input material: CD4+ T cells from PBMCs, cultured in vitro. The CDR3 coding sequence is TGTGCCACCAGTGATTCTGACGCCTACTCCTACAATGAGCAGTTCTTC. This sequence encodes CATSDSDAYSYNEQFF.